The 30 T cell receptor beta chains presented below share a single source sample, sequenced in a study of cytomegalovirus exposure and HLA in healthy donors. Researchers ran the PCR with 60 Vbeta and 13 Jbeta primers. Repertoires were generated with immunoSEQ multiplex PCR, while TCRdb's copy carries only in-frame clones and drops some. Of 220,000 or so clones in the sample, about 77% were seen once. Sequencing was carried out using PBMCs. The receptors originated from a woman aged 25 to 39 in good health and CMV-seronegative.

This chain joins TRBV6-5 and TRBJ1-2; D is ambiguous. V was cut by 6 bases and J by 4 bases, with 15 bases left in between. This CDR3 is built from 14 residues. Per the germline V gene, CDR1 is MNHEY and CDR2 is SVGAGI. The CDR3 DNA reads TGTGCCAGCAGACGAAGCGGGTTAAGCTATGGCTACACCTTC. Its protein product is CASRRSGLSYGYTF.

J is TRBJ2-5 and V is TRBV30; unclear D gene. Germline assignment: CDR1 GTSNPN and CDR2 SVGIG (reference sequence). The V end was cut by 1 base, the J end by 7 bases, with 16 bases between. This CDR3 comprises 14 residues. The CDR3 nucleotides read TGTGCCTGGAGTGCCCCCCTGGCCACGTGGACCCAGTACTTC. Translating it yields CAWSAPLATWTQYF. Full variable domain (rest looked up from reference TRBV30 and TRBJ2-5): SQTIHQWPATLVQPVGSPLSLECTVEGTSNPNLYWYRQAAGRGLQLLFYSVGIGQISSEVPQNLSASRPQDRQFILSSKKLLLSDSGFYLCAWSAPLATWTQYFGPGTRLLVL.

This chain uses TRBV7-9 with TRBJ2-3; D unresolved. CDR3 length equals 13 residues. CDR1 and CDR2 (germline): SEHNR, FQNEAQ (reference sequence). V was trimmed by 1 base and J by 6 bases, leaving 8 bases between them. The CDR3 region has the DNA TGTGCCAGCAGCTTAGTAATCGCGGATACGCAGTATTTT. Its translation: CASSLVIADTQYF.

This clone was seen a single time. The chain combines TRBV2 with TRBJ2-7; 7 bases agree with TRBD1. CDR1 is SNHLY, CDR2 FYNNEI, per germline. CDR3 length: 12 residues. V trimming: 9 bases; J trimming: 5 bases; junction bases outside the gene matches: 7. In nucleotides, the CDR3 is TGTGCCAGAAAAGGGGACAGAGACGAGCAGTACTTC. Its translation: CARKGDRDEQYF.

CDR3 sequence: CASSYSRSLLFF. The DNA of the CDR3 is TGTGCCAGCAGTTACTCGCGGAGCCTACTGTTTTTT. V and J are TRBV6-6 and TRBJ1-4; D is unresolved. Per germline, CDR1 MNHNY and CDR2 SVGAGI (reference sequence). The CDR3 is made up of 12 amino acids. V gave up 0 bases and J gave up 13 bases, with 9 bases separating them.

This clone has a handful of counts. The CDR3 DNA sequence: TGTGCCAGCTCAAAGGGGCAGGATGAAGCTTTCTTT. It specifies CASSKGQDEAFF. The chain carries TRBV9 and TRBJ1-1, with a weak D call TRBD1 (5 bases). From germline, CDR1 is SGDLS and CDR2 YYNGEE. The CDR3 contains 12 residues. Trimming cost V 7 bases and J 7 bases, with 14 bases left between them.

The V and J genes are TRBV28 and TRBJ2-7; 7 bases map to TRBD1. CDR1 and CDR2 from the germline V gene are MDHEN and SYDVKM. Germline trimming cut 5 bases from V and 7 bases from J; bases unmatched to any gene: 8. This CDR3 has 13 amino acids. The CDR3, as DNA: TGTGCCAGCAGTCCCCGGACAGGAAGGGAGCAGTACTTC. Residues: CASSPRTGREQYF.

There are a few counts of this clone. The chain couples TRBV5-4 to TRBJ2-7; the match to TRBD1 covers 7 bases. The V gene end was trimmed by 7 bases and the J gene end by 1 base; junction bases not matched to a gene: 5. Germline CDR1 SGHNT, CDR2 YYREEE (reference sequence). The CDR3 totals 13 residues. In DNA form, the CDR3 reads TGTGCCAGCCGGGGACAGTTATCCTACGAGCAGTACTTC. Translating it yields CASRGQLSYEQYF. Looking up the rest from reference TRBV5-4 and TRBJ2-7 gives the full variable domain: ETGVTQSPTHLIKTRGQQVTLRCSSQSGHNTVSWYQQALGQGPQFIFQYYREEENGRGNFPPRFSGLQFPNYSSELNVNALELDDSALYLCASRGQLSYEQYFGPGTRLTVT.

This chain uses TRBV2 with TRBJ1-5, with 10 bases lining up with TRBD1. With V trimmed by 3 bases and J by 6 bases, 2 bases remained unmatched. CDR1 is SNHLY and CDR2 is FYNNEI in the germline V gene. This CDR3 is 14 amino acids long. The CDR3 sequence is CASSEDRGAQPQHF. CDR3 nucleotide sequence: TGTGCCAGCAGTGAGGACAGGGGGGCTCAGCCCCAGCATTTT.

The rearrangement links TRBV6-1 to TRBJ2-6, with D possibly being TRBD2 (5 bases). From germline, CDR1 is MNHNS and CDR2 SASEGT. The CDR3 length is 21 residues. V was shortened by 0 bases and J by 1 base, with 22 bases between the two germline ends. The CDR3 protein is CASSEAVATLVERSGANVLTF. The CDR3 region has the DNA TGTGCCAGCAGTGAAGCTGTAGCGACCCTGGTGGAACGTTCTGGGGCCAACGTCCTGACTTTC.

V is TRBV12-5 and J is TRBJ2-5; TRBD2 might be the D (5 bases). The CDR3 contains 12 residues. V was clipped by 4 bases and J by 11 bases, with 14 bases between them. Per the germline V gene, CDR1 is LGHNT and CDR2 is FRNRAP. CDR3 in amino acids: CASGYGVGEQYF. The CDR3, as DNA: TGTGCTAGTGGTTACGGGGTCGGGGAGCAGTACTTC.

This clone occurred once. This chain connects TRBV27 to TRBJ2-5; the match to TRBD2 covers 7 bases. The CDR3 loop spans 15 amino acids. J lost 5 bases, V lost 5 bases, and 11 bases had no gene match. CDR1 MNHEY and CDR2 SMNVEV come from the germline V gene (reference sequence). The CDR3 is CASSLAGVRAETQYF. CDR3 DNA sequence: TGTGCCAGCAGTCTGGCGGGGGTTCGGGCTGAGACCCAGTACTTC.

The chain employs TRBV7-9 and TRBJ2-2; TRBD2 might be the D (6 bases). Between the trimmed V and J ends, which lost 4 bases and 6 bases, there was a span of 6 bases. The germline CDR1 and CDR2 sequences are SEHNR and FQNEAQ (reference sequence). The CDR3 runs to 12 residues. The CDR3 sequence is CASSSGAGELFF. The CDR3 DNA follows: TGTGCCAGCAGCTCGGGGGCCGGGGAGCTGTTTTTT.

CDR3 region: CASSPLLGTGINEQFF. The CDR3 DNA sequence: TGTGCCAGCAGCCCACTACTTGGGACAGGGATAAATGAGCAGTTCTTC. The chain carries TRBV2 and TRBJ2-1; 9 nucleotides match TRBD1. The CDR3 runs to 16 residues. Trimming at V came to 6 bases and at J to 7 bases, leaving 13 bases not matched to a gene. Per the germline V gene, CDR1 is SNHLY and CDR2 is FYNNEI. Based on the CDR3 plus reference TRBV2 and TRBJ2-1, the full variable domain is EPEVTQTPSHQVTQMGQEVILRCVPISNHLYFYWYRQILGQKVEFLVSFYNNEISEKSEIFDDQFSVERPDGSNFTLKIRSTKLEDSAMYFCASSPLLGTGINEQFFGPGTRLTVL.

The sample holds a few counts of this clone. The V gene is TRBV29-1, the J gene TRBJ1-1; a weak D match, TRBD1 (6 bases). Germline V CDR1 and CDR2: SQVTM, ANQGSEA. This CDR3 is 12 amino acids long. The V end was cut by 8 bases, the J end by 4 bases, with 14 bases between. The CDR3 reads CSYGEGGTEAFF. The CDR3 coding sequence is TGCAGCTATGGGGAGGGGGGCACTGAAGCTTTCTTT.

V usage is TRBV18 and J usage is TRBJ2-2, with D possibly being TRBD2 (6 bases). The V gene's germline CDR1 is KGHSH and CDR2 LQKENI. V was cut by 3 bases and J by 7 bases, with 18 bases left in between. There are 16 residues in the CDR3. The CDR3 sequence: CASSPFRDSLSGELFF. CDR3 in DNA: TGTGCCAGCTCACCGTTTCGGGACTCTCTAAGCGGGGAGCTGTTTTTT.

The J gene is TRBJ1-1, the V gene TRBV30; perhaps TRBD1 as D (5 bases). This CDR3 region has 11 residues. Trimming removed 2 bases from V and 12 bases from J, with 13 bases in between. Looked up from germline, CDR1 is GTSNPN and CDR2 is SVGIG (reference sequence). The CDR3 spells CAWSYVGVTFF. CDR3 in DNA: TGTGCCTGGAGTTACGTAGGGGTGACTTTCTTT.

This chain connects TRBV6-5 to TRBJ1-1; the D is unclear. Looked up from germline, CDR1 is MNHEY and CDR2 is SVGAGI. V lost 7 bases to trimming and J lost 0 bases, with 12 bases between them. The CDR3 sequence is 14 residues long. In DNA form, the CDR3 reads TGTGCCAGCACTCCACAGTTCATGAACACTGAAGCTTTCTTT. It translates to CASTPQFMNTEAFF.

This chain links TRBV6-1 with TRBJ2-5, with 13 bases lining up with TRBD2. With the DNA end fitting TRBJ2-7 better, the J assignment may be wrong. The germline gives CDR1 MNHNS, CDR2 SASEGT. The CDR3 extends over 15 amino acids. The CDR3 nucleotides read TGTGCCAGCAGGATGACTAGCGGGGGGAGCCACGAGCAGTACTTC. Amino acids: CASRMTSGGSHEQYF.

The chain recombines TRBV5-1 with TRBJ1-3; D remains unclear. The CDR3 sequence is 16 residues long. Germline CDR1 and CDR2: SGHRS and YFSETQ. V lost 0 bases and J lost 3, with 13 bases in between. CDR3: CASSLEGVTNGNTIYF. DNA of the CDR3: TGCGCCAGCAGCTTGGAGGGAGTAACAAATGGAAACACCATATATTTT.

The CDR3 is CASSPVTGELFF. The CDR3 DNA follows: TGTGCCAGCAGTCCCGTGACCGGGGAGCTGTTTTTT. V and J are TRBV6-5 and TRBJ2-2; no definite D call. Deletions cut 5 bases from V and 5 bases from J, with 6 bases between. Germline CDR1 and CDR2: MNHEY and SVGAGI. The CDR3 runs to 12 residues.

The chain joins TRBV11-3 to TRBJ2-1, with 15 bases matching TRBD2. Germline lookup yields CDR1 SGHNT and CDR2 YENEEA. Germline trimming cut 3 bases from V and 9 bases from J; bases unmatched to any gene: 6. The CDR3 consists of 16 residues. Here the CDR3 DNA reads TGTGCCAGCAGCTTTCGGACTAGCGGGGGGGCCGGTGAGCAGTTCTTC. Its translation is CASSFRTSGGAGEQFF.

This clone was found a few times. This chain joins TRBV6-1 and TRBJ2-1; a possible D gene is TRBD2 (6 bases). This CDR3 has 14 residues. V dropped 5 bases and J dropped 5 bases, with 13 bases sitting between them. The germline V gene has CDR1 MNHNS and CDR2 SASEGT. Written as DNA, the CDR3 is TGTGCCAGCAGTTCCCATCGCGGGGACAATGAGCAGTTCTTC. Residues: CASSSHRGDNEQFF.

This sequence joins TRBV25-1 and TRBJ2-7, with D perhaps TRBD2 (5 bases). Trimming pared 2 bases from V and 6 bases from J, leaving 17 bases between. The CDR3 loop spans 15 amino acids. The germline V gene has CDR1 MGHDK and CDR2 SYGVNS. CDR3 bases: TGTGCCAGCAGTGAAACGTCGATTGGGGAGCTCGAGCAGTACTTC. This sequence encodes CASSETSIGELEQYF.

About this clone itself: This sample includes further DNA sequences coding for the same CDR3. The rearrangement joins TRBV21-1 to TRBJ1-1; TRBD1, the table's D call, lacks a check against the DNA. TRBV21-1 is shown as a pseudogene. The CDR3 is made up of 15 amino acids. As DNA, the CDR3 is TGTGCCAGCAGCAAGCCCGGGACAGGGGGTACTGAAGCTTTCTTT. Translation: CASSKPGTGGTEAFF.

As to this clone: Other DNA sequences of this sample code for an identical CDR3. The J gene is TRBJ2-7, the V gene TRBV2, with D hard to call. V dropped 6 bases and J dropped 3 bases, with 3 bases sitting between them. Germline V gene sequence: CDR1 SNHLY, CDR2 FYNNEI. The length of the CDR3 is 10 residues. In nucleotides, the CDR3 is TGTGCCAGCAGCCTCTACGAGCAGTACTTC. It encodes CASSLYEQYF.

The chain couples TRBV15 to TRBJ1-1; TRBD1 matches at 8 bases. V was clipped by 8 bases and J by 1 base; unmatched bases: 3. CDR1 is LNHNV, CDR2 YYDKDF, per germline (reference sequence). The CDR3 has 13 amino acids. CDR3 sequence (DNA): TGTGCCACCGCCGGGACAGGGAACACTGAAGCTTTCTTT. This translates into CATAGTGNTEAFF.

The rearrangement uses TRBV7-9 and TRBJ1-2; 9 bases match TRBD1. This CDR3 contains 17 residues. Germline values: CDR1 SEHNR, CDR2 FQNEAQ (reference sequence). The junction had 10 bases not matched to a gene; V was cut back by 5 bases and J by 0 bases. CDR3 in DNA: TGTGCCAGCAGCATTACCCGGGACAGGGCTACTAACTATGGCTACACCTTC. Translating it yields CASSITRDRATNYGYTF.

The chain combines TRBV4-2 with TRBJ1-1; 8 bases fit TRBD1. Trimming cost V 1 base and J 9 bases; bases outside gene matches: 4. The CDR3 covers 13 residues. Germline V lookup: CDR1 LGHNA, CDR2 YNFKEQ. CDR3 sequence reads: CASSQVGTGKAFF. CDR3 DNA sequence: TGTGCCAGCAGCCAAGTTGGGACAGGCAAAGCTTTCTTT.

V is TRBV5-1 and J is TRBJ1-2; possibly TRBD1 for D (6 bases). The V gene lost 4 bases and the J gene lost 6 bases, with 16 bases spanning the gap. The CDR3 is 14 residues long. Germline-derived CDR1 and CDR2 are SGHRS and YFSETQ. As DNA, the CDR3 is TGCGCCAGCAGCCGGACAGACCTCGAGGATGGCTACACCTTC. As protein: CASSRTDLEDGYTF. The variable domain in full, completed from reference TRBV5-1 and TRBJ1-2, reads KAGVTQTPRYLIKTRGQQVTLSCSPISGHRSVSWYQQTPGQGLQFLFEYFSETQRNKGNFPGRFSGRQFSNSRSEMNVSTLELGDSALYLCASSRTDLEDGYTFGSGTRLTVV.